This TCR beta chain is from a study of blood T cells in healthy people across ages. Study summary: Per two T cells, about one barcoded beta molecule was captured through template switching. Study findings and constraints: Among long-lived donors, naive CD4+ cells were more numerous and diversity higher than in aged donors.

Together with a sample-barcoded 5' primer, a J-beta primer mix was included in a second PCR lasting about 7 to 12 cycles. Every cDNA was tagged by a template-switch adaptor with 12 random nucleotides. TCRdb itself ran the 5' RACE reads through MiXCR, one entry per CDR3 protein. The sample lists hundreds of thousands of distinct CDR3 sequences; around 49% were seen once. Each sample used at least 6 million PBMCs. Trimming removed 0 bases at V and 3 bases at J, with 2 bases between. The CDR3 runs to 12 residues. This clonotype was counted only a few times. The antigen is undetermined. This TCR came from a woman aged 55-69 years in good health. The chain uses TRBV12-3 or TRBV12-4 and TRBJ1-2; D uncertain. Material for sequencing was blood. The CDR3 here is CASSLADYGYTF. DNA for the CDR3: TGTGCCAGCAGTTTAGCTGACTATGGCTACACCTTC.